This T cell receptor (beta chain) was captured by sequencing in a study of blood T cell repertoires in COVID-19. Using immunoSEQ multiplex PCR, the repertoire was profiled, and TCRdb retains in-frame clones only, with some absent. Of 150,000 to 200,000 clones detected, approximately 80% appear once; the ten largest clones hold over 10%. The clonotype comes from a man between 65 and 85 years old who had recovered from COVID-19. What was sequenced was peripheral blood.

The CDR3 bases are TGTGCCAGCAGTTACGCCCTAGCGAGATACAATGAGCAGTTCTTC. It yields the protein CASSYALARYNEQFF. The chain joins TRBV6-5 to TRBJ2-1; possibly TRBD2 for D (6 bases). CDR3 length: 15 residues. Trimming removed 2 bases from V and 4 bases from J, with 12 bases in between. Looked up from germline, CDR1 is MNHEY and CDR2 is SVGAGI.